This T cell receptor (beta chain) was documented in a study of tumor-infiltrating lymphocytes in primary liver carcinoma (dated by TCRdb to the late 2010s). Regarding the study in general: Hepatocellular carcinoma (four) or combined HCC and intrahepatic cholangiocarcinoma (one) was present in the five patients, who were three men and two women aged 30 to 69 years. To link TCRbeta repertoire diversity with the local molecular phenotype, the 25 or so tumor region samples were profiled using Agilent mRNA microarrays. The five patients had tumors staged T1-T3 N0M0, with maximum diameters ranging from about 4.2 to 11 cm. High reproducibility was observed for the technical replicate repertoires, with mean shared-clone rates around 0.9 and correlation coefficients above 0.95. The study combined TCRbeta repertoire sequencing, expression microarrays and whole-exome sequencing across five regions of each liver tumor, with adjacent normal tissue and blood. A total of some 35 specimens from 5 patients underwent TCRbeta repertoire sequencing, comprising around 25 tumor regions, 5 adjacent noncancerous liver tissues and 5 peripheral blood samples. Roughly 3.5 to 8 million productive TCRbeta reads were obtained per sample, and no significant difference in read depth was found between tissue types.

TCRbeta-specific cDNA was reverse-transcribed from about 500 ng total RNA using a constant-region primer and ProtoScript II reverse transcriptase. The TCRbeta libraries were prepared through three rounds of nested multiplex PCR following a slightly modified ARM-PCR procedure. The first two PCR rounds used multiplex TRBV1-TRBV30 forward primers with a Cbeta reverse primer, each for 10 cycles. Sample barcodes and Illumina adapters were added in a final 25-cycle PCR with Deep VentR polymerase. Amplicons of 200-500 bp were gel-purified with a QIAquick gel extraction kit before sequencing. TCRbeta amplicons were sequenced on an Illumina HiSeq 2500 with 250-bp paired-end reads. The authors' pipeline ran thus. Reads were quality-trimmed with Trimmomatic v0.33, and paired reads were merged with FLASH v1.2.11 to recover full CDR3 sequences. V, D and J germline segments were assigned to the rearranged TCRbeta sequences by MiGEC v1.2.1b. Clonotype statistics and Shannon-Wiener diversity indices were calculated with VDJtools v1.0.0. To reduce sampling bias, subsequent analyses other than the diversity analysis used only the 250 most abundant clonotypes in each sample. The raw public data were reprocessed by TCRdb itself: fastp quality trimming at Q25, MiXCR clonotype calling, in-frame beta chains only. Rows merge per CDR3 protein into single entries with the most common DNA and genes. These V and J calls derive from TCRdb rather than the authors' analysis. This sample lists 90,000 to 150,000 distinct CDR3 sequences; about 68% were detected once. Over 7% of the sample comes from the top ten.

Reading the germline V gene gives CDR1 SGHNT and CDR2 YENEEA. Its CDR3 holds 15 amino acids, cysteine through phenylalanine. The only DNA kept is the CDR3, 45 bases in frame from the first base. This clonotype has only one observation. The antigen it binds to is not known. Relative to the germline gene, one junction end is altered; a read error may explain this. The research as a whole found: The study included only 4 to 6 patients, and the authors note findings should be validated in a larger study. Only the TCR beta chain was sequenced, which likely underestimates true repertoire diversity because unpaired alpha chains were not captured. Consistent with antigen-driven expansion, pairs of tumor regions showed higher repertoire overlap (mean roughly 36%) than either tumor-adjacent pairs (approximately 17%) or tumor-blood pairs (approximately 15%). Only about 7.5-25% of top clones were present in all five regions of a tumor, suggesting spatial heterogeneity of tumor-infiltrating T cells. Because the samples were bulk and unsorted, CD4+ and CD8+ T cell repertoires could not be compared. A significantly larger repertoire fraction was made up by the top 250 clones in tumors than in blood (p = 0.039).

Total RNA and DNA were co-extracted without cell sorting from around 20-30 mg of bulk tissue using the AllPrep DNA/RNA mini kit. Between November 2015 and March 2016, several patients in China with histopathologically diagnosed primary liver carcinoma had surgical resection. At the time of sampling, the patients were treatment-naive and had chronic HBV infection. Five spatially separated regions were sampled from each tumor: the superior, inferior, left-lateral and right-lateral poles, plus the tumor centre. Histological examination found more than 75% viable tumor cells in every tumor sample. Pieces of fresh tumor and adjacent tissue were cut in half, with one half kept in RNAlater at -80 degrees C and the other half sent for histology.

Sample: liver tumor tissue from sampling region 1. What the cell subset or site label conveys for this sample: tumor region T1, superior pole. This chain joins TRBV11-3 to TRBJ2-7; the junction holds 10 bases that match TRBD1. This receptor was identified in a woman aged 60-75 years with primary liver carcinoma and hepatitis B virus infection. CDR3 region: CTSSPETGGNYEQYF. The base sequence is TGTACCAGTAGCCCCGAGACAGGGGGCAACTACGAGCAGTACTTC.